Each of the 21 T cell receptor beta chains below was sequenced from the same sample in a study of T-cell reconstitution after alpha-beta-depleted transplantation in children. A library of TCRbeta sequences, prepared with unique molecular identifiers, was generated. TCRdb processed the PCR reads anew with MiXCR; each CDR3 protein has one entry. In the table there are about 980,000 distinct CDR3 sequences, 25% to 30% of which are singletons. Here the sequenced sample was PBMCs, mostly from graft donor cells, taken 360 days after TCRalphabeta/CD19-depleted stem cell transplant. All receptors come from a boy under two years old who had a stem cell transplant for SCID, so the T cells may come from the graft donor.

The chain recombines TRBV5-1 with TRBJ2-3; 10 bases line up with TRBD2. V lost 3 bases, J lost 5 bases, and 6 bases stayed unmatched. Germline values: CDR1 SGHRS, CDR2 YFSETQ. This CDR3 comprises 15 residues. The DNA of the CDR3 is TGCGCCAGCAGCTCCCTTAGCGGGGGGATAGATACGCAGTATTTT. Its protein is CASSSLSGGIDTQYF.

This sequence joins TRBV6-2 or TRBV6-3 and TRBJ2-3, with a tentative D call TRBD2 (6 bases). Germline V gene data show CDR1 as MNHEY and CDR2 as SVGEGT. Trimming left V 6 bases short and J 2 bases short, with 12 bases between. This CDR3 is 14 amino acids long. CDR3 sequence: CASRDYLLTDTQYF. In DNA, the CDR3 is TGTGCCAGCAGGGACTACCTACTCACAGATACGCAGTATTTT.

This clonotype was observed a few times. This CDR3 is CASSFSSSGNQPQHF. CDR3 nucleotides: TGTGCCAGCAGTTTCAGCAGTAGCGGCAATCAGCCCCAGCATTTT. V usage is TRBV12-3 or TRBV12-4 and J usage is TRBJ1-5; D call uncertain. The ends were cut back, 3 bases at V and 2 bases at J, with 11 bases in the middle. The CDR3 length is 15 residues.

This clonotype was seen a handful of times. The V gene is TRBV6-5, the J gene TRBJ2-3; 8 bases fit TRBD2. V was pared by 1 base and J by 2 bases, with 11 bases of the junction left unmatched. The CDR3 length is 18 residues. Germline V gene lookup returns CDR1 MNHEY and CDR2 SVGAGI. The CDR3 protein is CASSYFPPGAGDTDTQYF. The CDR3 DNA is TGTGCCAGCAGTTACTTTCCCCCGGGAGCGGGGGACACAGATACGCAGTATTTT.

The chain is built from TRBV10-3 and TRBJ2-7, with 7 bases identical to TRBD2. The V gene end was trimmed by 11 bases and the J gene end by 2 bases; junction bases not matched to a gene: 9. The CDR3 is 13 amino acids. The germline CDR1 and CDR2 sequences are ENHRY and SYGVKD. The chain's CDR3 is CASRGGVPYEQYF. In DNA form, the CDR3 reads TGTGCCTCCCGGGGAGGGGTCCCCTACGAGCAGTACTTC.

V gene TRBV7-2 combines with J gene TRBJ2-5; 7 nucleotides match TRBD2. Germline CDR1 reads SGHTA; CDR2 reads FQGNSA. Germline trimming cut 1 base from V and 7 bases from J; bases unmatched to any gene: 12. The CDR3 extends over 16 amino acids. CDR3 loop: CASSLVPAGRRGTQYF. The CDR3 region has the DNA TGTGCCAGCAGCTTAGTCCCAGCGGGGAGACGAGGGACCCAGTACTTC.

The gene calls are TRBV5-1 and TRBJ2-7; D tentatively reads TRBD1 or TRBD2 (5 bases each). V was trimmed by 4 bases and J by 4 bases, leaving 21 bases between them. CDR3 size: 16 residues. Germline lookup yields CDR1 SGHRS and CDR2 YFSETQ. CDR3 loop: CASSRGDDTTRYEQYF. In nucleotides, the CDR3 is TGCGCCAGCAGCCGAGGGGATGACACAACCAGGTACGAGCAGTACTTC.

This clonotype has at least ten counts. Written as DNA, the CDR3 is TGTGCCAGCAGCCAAGGGACCTACGAGCAGTACTTC. As protein: CASSQGTYEQYF. This chain uses TRBV3-1 with TRBJ2-7, with D unclear. Germline V CDR1 and CDR2: LGHDT, YNNKEL (reference sequence). There are 12 residues in the CDR3. Deletions cut 1 base from V and 2 bases from J, with 3 bases between.

The rearrangement links TRBV5-1 to TRBJ1-2; TRBD1 aligns across 11 bases. The V segment lost 4 bases and the J segment 7 bases; nucleotides outside the gene matches: 12. The CDR3 extends over 16 amino acids. Looked up from germline, CDR1 is SGHRS and CDR2 is YFSETQ. The CDR3 nucleotides read TGCGCCAGCAGCCCGGACAGGGGGCCGTCACGACTTGGCTACACCTTC. Translating gives CASSPDRGPSRLGYTF. The full variable domain, rest sourced from reference TRBV5-1 and TRBJ1-2, is KAGVTQTPRYLIKTRGQQVTLSCSPISGHRSVSWYQQTPGQGLQFLFEYFSETQRNKGNFPGRFSGRQFSNSRSEMNVSTLELGDSALYLCASSPDRGPSRLGYTFGSGTRLTVV.

The chain is built from TRBV4-1 and TRBJ1-5; no clear D. Germline V gene lookup returns CDR1 MGHRA and CDR2 YSYEKL. This CDR3 spans 16 amino acids. Trimming stripped 3 bases from V and 1 base from J, with 13 bases between. The chain's CDR3 is CASSHFEAGSNQPQHF. For the CDR3, the DNA is TGCGCCAGCAGCCATTTCGAAGCAGGCAGCAATCAGCCCCAGCATTTT.

J is TRBJ1-2 and V is TRBV9; 7 bases align to TRBD1. Germline V CDR1 and CDR2: SGDLS, YYNGEE. The CDR3 sequence is 13 residues long. J was trimmed by 3 bases and V by 1 base; bases with no gene match: 0. CDR3 coding DNA: TGTGCCAGCAGCGTACAGGGGGACTATGGCTACACCTTC. It specifies CASSVQGDYGYTF.

V gene TRBV28 combines with J gene TRBJ2-1; D possibly corresponds to TRBD2 (5 bases). Germline CDR1 reads MDHEN; CDR2 reads SYDVKM. Trimming cost V 5 bases and J 6 bases, with 11 bases left between them. The CDR3 runs to 13 residues. The CDR3 loop reads CASSGGLPNEQFF. In DNA form, the CDR3 reads TGTGCCAGCAGTGGAGGACTGCCCAATGAGCAGTTCTTC.

Only one count was recorded for this clonotype. V usage is TRBV6-5 and J usage is TRBJ2-5, with 7 bases identical to TRBD1. The CDR3 is 14 residues long. From germline, CDR1 is MNHEY and CDR2 SVGAGI. The V gene end was trimmed by 2 bases and the J gene end by 3 bases; junction bases not matched to a gene: 3. Here the CDR3 reads CASSYDRVKETQYF. In DNA form, the CDR3 reads TGTGCCAGCAGTTACGACAGGGTCAAAGAGACCCAGTACTTC.

The chain uses TRBV15 and TRBJ2-7; 11 bases line up with TRBD1. The germline V gene has CDR1 LNHNV and CDR2 YYDKDF (reference sequence). V was clipped by 0 bases and J by 7 bases; unmatched bases: 5. The CDR3 consists of 15 residues. CDR3 DNA sequence: TGTGCCACCAGCAGAGATCGGACAGGGGGCCATGAGCAGTACTTC. Its protein is CATSRDRTGGHEQYF.

This chain joins TRBV7-7 and TRBJ2-1; TRBD2 agrees at 10 bases. The germline V gene has CDR1 SSHAT and CDR2 FNYEAQ (reference sequence). The CDR3 contains 16 residues. V lost 5 bases and J lost 7; bases outside the gene matches: 11. The CDR3 region has the DNA TGTGCCAGCAGCCCGAGCGGGGGGGCTAAAAGGAATGAGCAGTTCTTC. Its translation is CASSPSGGAKRNEQFF.

There are many counts of this clonotype. This rearrangement joins TRBV29-1 to TRBJ2-2; 11 nucleotides align to TRBD1. Germline V gene lookup returns CDR1 SQVTM and CDR2 ANQGSEA. There are 15 residues in the CDR3. After removal of 6 bases from V and 5 bases from J, the junction contained 8 bases not matched to a gene. DNA of the CDR3: TGCAGCGTGAGGACCGGGACAGGGGGTACCGGGGAGCTGTTTTTT. This gives the protein CSVRTGTGGTGELFF.

This clonotype was counted between two and nine times. CDR3 sequence reads: CASSLRQPLEQYF. CDR3 bases: TGCGCCAGCAGCCTGCGTCAGCCCCTCGAGCAGTACTTC. The chain joins TRBV4-1 to TRBJ2-7; D unresolved. Looked up from germline, CDR1 is MGHRA and CDR2 is YSYEKL. This CDR3 has 13 residues. Trimming stripped 4 bases from V and 6 bases from J, with 13 bases between.

The J gene is TRBJ1-2, the V gene TRBV6-1; the D gene is possibly TRBD1 (6 bases). The CDR3 consists of 15 residues. Germline V gene data show CDR1 as MNHNS and CDR2 as SASEGT. Trimming cost V 7 bases and J 7 bases, with 22 bases left between them. Here the CDR3 reads CASKRGGGHDRGYTF. The CDR3 nucleotides read TGTGCCAGCAAGAGGGGTGGGGGGCACGATCGTGGCTACACCTTC.

J is TRBJ1-1 and V is TRBV12-3 or TRBV12-4; D ambiguous. This CDR3 is built from 12 residues. V lost 6 bases, J lost 14 bases, and 19 bases lay in between. The DNA of the CDR3 is TGTGCCAGCAGCGCGACCGGTTTCTTAAGCTTCTTT. Protein sequence: CASSATGFLSFF.

This clonotype was detected only a few times. This sequence joins TRBV12-3 or TRBV12-4 and TRBJ2-3; weak D call: TRBD2 (5 bases). Trimming shortened V by 7 bases and J by 2 bases, and 16 bases separated the two germline ends. The CDR3 is made up of 15 amino acids. CDR3 bases: TGTGCCAGCACCGATCGGGGTCCACTCACAGATACGCAGTATTTT. Its protein product is CASTDRGPLTDTQYF.

This clonotype was observed a handful of times. The V gene is TRBV27, the J gene TRBJ2-1; the D gene is possibly TRBD2 (6 bases). Germline loops: CDR1 MNHEY, CDR2 SMNVEV (reference sequence). The CDR3 consists of 16 residues. V was trimmed by 5 bases and J by 9 bases, leaving 23 bases between them. The CDR3 DNA reads TGTGCCAGCAGTACCGCCGGCGGGGTCCCCGTCAGTGAGCAGTTCTTC. It codes for CASSTAGGVPVSEQFF.